This TCR beta chain was retrieved from a study of cytomegalovirus exposure and HLA in healthy donors. Study-wide results and caveats: Differences between HLA loci emerged in a later analysis of TCR association rates, with DRB1 most and HLA-C fewest.

Germline values: CDR1 LNHDA, CDR2 SQIVND (reference sequence). Trimming shortened V by 2 bases and J by 4 bases, and 11 bases separated the two germline ends. This CDR3 comprises 14 residues. In the PCR, 60 Vbeta and 13 Jbeta primers were used. Sequenced by immunoSEQ multiplex PCR; TCRdb stores in-frame clones only, minus some. This sample has hundreds of thousands of clones, with around 80% found just once. Note on this clone: As yet, its antigen is unknown.

The chain links TRBV19 to TRBJ1-1; tentative D call: TRBD1 (5 bases). This receptor was taken from a woman in her thirties or forties in good health and CMV-seronegative. The sequencing input was PBMCs. The CDR3 coding sequence is TGTGCCAGTAGTATAACCAGGGTGGGCACTGAAGCTTTCTTT. It encodes CASSITRVGTEAFF.